This T cell receptor (beta chain) was recorded in a study of T cell responses to AZD1222 COVID-19 vaccine (dated by TCRdb to about 2021). For the study in its entirety: A total of just over 230 trial participants underwent TCR sequencing, of whom approximately 200 had received two doses of AZD1222 and roughly 26 had received two doses of the MenACWY control vaccine. Enrollment into the trials was organized by age into subgroups of 18-55, 56-69 and 70-plus years, and those subgroups contained 148, 28 and 57 TCR-sequenced participants, respectively. Paper-wide results and their limitations: After two AZD1222 doses, spike-specific TCR breadth and depth were significantly higher than at day 0 and than in MenACWY recipients. Because no day 14 peak-response samples were available, repertoires were characterized only after the peak T cell response. Conclusions about previously exposed vaccinees are limited because only six or seven AZD1222 recipients were SARS-CoV-2 seropositive at baseline. Participants were mostly white British, with more females than males. The authors suggested clonal diversity may have been underestimated. The 56-69-year group was small, and its depth increase did not reach significance, likely because of low power. Epitopes outside the regions mutated in the B.1.351 and B.1.1.7 variants were reportedly recognized by nearly half of the unique spike-specific TCRs. The vaccine-associated CD4 TCRs covered the entire spike protein, and the dominant responses fell in regions 160-218 and 743-854.

As concerns this clone: Its antigen specificity is not known. Base quality data are lacking; no much larger clone is found one base away.

In the paper's terms, the time point label means: about 28 days (+/-7) after the second vaccine dose. AZD1222 recipients whose second dose came at about 4 weeks and those whose second dose came at about 12 weeks were combined into one group, since spike-specific TCR depth and breadth did not differ between the two schedules. Vaccinee samples came from UK trials COV001 and COV002, including a single-blind randomized controlled phase 2/3 trial of AZD1222 (ChAdOx1 nCoV-19) in healthy adults. Trial participant PBMC samples were collected at day 0 and day 28 after the second dose for TCRbeta chain sequencing. CDR1 and CDR2 (MNHEY, SVGAGI) derive from the germline V gene. The V and J ends are trimmed by 6 bases and 0 bases, leaving 11 bases between them. The CDR3, from cysteine to phenylalanine, totals 14 residues. Only the CDR3 portion is preserved as DNA: 42 bases, with reading frame beginning at the first base.

The CDR3 regions of human TCRbeta chains were analyzed by immunosequencing. The source study handled its data this way. Repertoire TCRs were checked for matches against a reference library of SARS-CoV-2-specific TCRs that had been generated using the MIRA antigen-specificity platform. Breadth was defined as the fraction of unique TCRs that were SARS-CoV-2-associated. Depth was defined as the fraction of total T cells that were SARS-CoV-2-associated. Using the MIRA data, each spike-specific TCR was mapped to the spike region that the TCR reacts to and placed in a CD4 or CD8 class. Log10-transformed breadth and depth values were compared by one-way ANOVA with Sidak's multiple comparisons tests. TCRdb's version of the immuneACCESS table is confined to in-frame rearrangements and falls short of the full clone set. An unresolved V gene accounts for under half of the shortfall where checked; the remainder is of unknown origin. V, J and clone size are those of that table, while D and trimming were read from the DNA. For this sample the table gives about 45,000 clones, of which around 90% were detected only once. The ten largest clonotypes hold 0.9% to 1.2% of the sample.

In this chain, TRBV6-5 is recombined with TRBJ1-1; the best D guess is TRBD1, with 5 bases matching. This material consisted of peripheral blood, taken 28 days after the second AZD1222 dose. The sequence was obtained from an adult who received the AZD1222 COVID-19 vaccine. The nucleotide sequence is given as TGTGCCAGCAGGCATGGGACGTTGAACACTGAAGCTTTCTTT. Translated, this gives CASRHGTLNTEAFF.